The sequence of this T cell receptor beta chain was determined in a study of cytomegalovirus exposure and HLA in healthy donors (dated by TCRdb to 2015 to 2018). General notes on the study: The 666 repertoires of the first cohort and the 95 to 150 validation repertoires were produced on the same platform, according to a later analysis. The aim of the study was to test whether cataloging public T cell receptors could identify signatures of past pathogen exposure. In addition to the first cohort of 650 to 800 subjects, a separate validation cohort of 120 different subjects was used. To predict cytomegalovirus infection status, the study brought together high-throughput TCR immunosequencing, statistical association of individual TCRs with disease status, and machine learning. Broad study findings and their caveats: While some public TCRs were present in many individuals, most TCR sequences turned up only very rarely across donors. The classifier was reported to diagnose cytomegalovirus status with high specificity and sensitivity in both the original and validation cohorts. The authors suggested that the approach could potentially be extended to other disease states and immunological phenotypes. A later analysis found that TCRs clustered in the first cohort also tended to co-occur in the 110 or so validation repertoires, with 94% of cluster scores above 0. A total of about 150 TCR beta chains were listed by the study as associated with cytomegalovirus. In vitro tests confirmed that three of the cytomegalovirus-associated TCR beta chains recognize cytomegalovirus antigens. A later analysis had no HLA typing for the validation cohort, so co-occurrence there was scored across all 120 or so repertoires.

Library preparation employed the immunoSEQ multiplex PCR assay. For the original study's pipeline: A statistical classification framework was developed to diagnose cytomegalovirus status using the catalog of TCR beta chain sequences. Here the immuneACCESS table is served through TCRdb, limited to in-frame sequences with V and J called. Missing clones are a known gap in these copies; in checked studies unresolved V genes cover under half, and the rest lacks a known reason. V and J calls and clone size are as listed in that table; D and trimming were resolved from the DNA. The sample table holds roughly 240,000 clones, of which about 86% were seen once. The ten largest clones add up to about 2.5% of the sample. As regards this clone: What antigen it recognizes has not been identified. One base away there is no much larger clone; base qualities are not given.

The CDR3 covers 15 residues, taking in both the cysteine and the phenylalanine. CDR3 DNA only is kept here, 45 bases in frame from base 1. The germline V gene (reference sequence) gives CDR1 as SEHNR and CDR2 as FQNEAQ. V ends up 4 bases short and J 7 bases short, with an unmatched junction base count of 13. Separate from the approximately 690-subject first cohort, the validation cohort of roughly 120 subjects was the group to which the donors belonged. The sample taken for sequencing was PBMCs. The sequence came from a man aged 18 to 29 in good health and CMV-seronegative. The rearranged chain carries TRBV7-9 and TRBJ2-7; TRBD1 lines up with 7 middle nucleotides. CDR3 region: CASSSNRDSLPEQYF. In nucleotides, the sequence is TGTGCCAGCAGCTCAAACCGGGACAGCCTGCCGGAGCAGTACTTC.